Listed here are 9 T cell receptor beta chains from one sample, sequenced in a study of cytomegalovirus exposure and HLA in healthy donors. A multiplex PCR was run with 60 Vbeta primers and 13 Jbeta primers. Assay used: immunoSEQ multiplex PCR; TCRdb lists only in-frame clones, some missing. The table includes roughly 110,000 clones, around three quarters detected once. Sample: PBMCs. These TCRs come from a man aged 40-50 years in good health and CMV-seropositive.

In the case of this clone: A junction boundary mismatches the germline segment, possibly from a read error. The chain combines TRBV4-1 with TRBJ2-4; TRBD2 is a possible D gene (6 bases). Germline CDR1 and CDR2: MGHRA and YSYEKL. The CDR3 is made up of 18 amino acids. The chain's CDR3 is CASSQAPGGGDAKNSQYF. CDR3 nucleotide sequence: TGCGCCAGCAGCCAAGCTCCCGGGGGTGGGGATGCCAAAAACAGTCAGTACTTC.

J is TRBJ2-3 and V is TRBV7-2, with D maybe TRBD1 (5 bases). This CDR3 contains 14 residues. Trimming stripped 0 bases from V and 3 bases from J, with 7 bases between. From germline, CDR1 is SGHTA and CDR2 FQGNSA. CDR3 loop: CASSLAGLTDTQYF. CDR3 nucleotide sequence: TGTGCCAGCAGCTTAGCGGGGCTTACAGATACGCAGTATTTT.

The chain recombines TRBV7-2 with TRBJ2-3; TRBD2 aligns across 8 bases. CDR3 size: 17 residues. Looked up from germline, CDR1 is SGHTA and CDR2 is FQGNSA. J lost 4 bases, V lost 1 base, and 10 bases had no gene match. The CDR3 here is CASSLDPVGGVADTQYF. The CDR3 DNA sequence: TGTGCCAGCAGCTTAGATCCGGTCGGGGGGGTAGCAGATACGCAGTATTTT.

This clone came up once. As DNA, the CDR3 is TGCGCCAGCAGCCTTGGACACACCACTGAAGCTTTCTTT. Translating it yields CASSLGHTTEAFF. The chain joins TRBV4-3 to TRBJ1-1, with D possibly TRBD1 on 5 matching bases. In germline, CDR1 is LGHNA, CDR2 YSLEER. There are 13 residues in the CDR3. V lost 4 bases and J lost 4, with 10 bases in between.

The gene calls are TRBV4-1 and TRBJ2-1; tentative D call: TRBD2 (5 bases). CDR3 length equals 15 residues. Germline V gene data show CDR1 as MGHRA and CDR2 as YSYEKL. The V end lost 3 bases, the J end lost 0 bases, and 9 bases lay between the germline ends. The CDR3 sequence: CASSQVGSSYNEQFF. In DNA form, the CDR3 reads TGCGCCAGCAGCCAGGTGGGGAGCTCCTACAATGAGCAGTTCTTC.

The chain is built from TRBV5-1 and TRBJ1-2, with 7 bases lining up with TRBD1. CDR3 length equals 12 residues. Germline V CDR1 and CDR2: SGHRS, YFSETQ. The V and J ends lost 3 bases and 4 bases, in that order; junction bases with no gene match: 0. The CDR3 loop is CASSSGGYGYTF. The CDR3 DNA follows: TGCGCCAGCAGCTCAGGGGGCTATGGCTACACCTTC.

V usage is TRBV2 and J usage is TRBJ2-1; 7 bases match TRBD2. V lost 4 bases to trimming and J lost 8 bases; unmatched junction nucleotides: 8. The CDR3 covers 14 residues. CDR1 is SNHLY and CDR2 is FYNNEI in the germline V gene. The CDR3 DNA reads as TGTGCCAGCAGTGCTGGCGGGGGTATCTATGAGCAGTTCTTC. The encoded protein is CASSAGGGIYEQFF.

V is TRBV9 and J is TRBJ1-4; a possible D gene is TRBD1 (6 bases). The V end lost 1 base, the J end lost 3 bases, and 13 bases lay between the germline ends. The germline V gene has CDR1 SGDLS and CDR2 YYNGEE. There are 16 residues in the CDR3. The CDR3 sequence: CASSVYGGSSNEKLFF. The CDR3 nucleotides read TGTGCCAGCAGCGTATATGGGGGCTCGTCTAATGAAAAACTGTTTTTT.

This chain joins TRBV11-2 and TRBJ2-7, with D possibly being TRBD1 (6 bases). With 1 base removed from V and 0 bases from J, the gap between germline ends came to 13 bases. Per the germline V gene, CDR1 is SGHAT and CDR2 is FQNNGV. CDR3 length equals 16 residues. The CDR3 protein is CASSLGVTGPSYEQYF. CDR3 nucleotides: TGTGCCAGCAGCTTAGGGGTCACAGGGCCCTCCTACGAGCAGTACTTC.